The sequence of this TCR beta chain was determined in a study of blood T cell repertoires in COVID-19 (dated by TCRdb to the early 2020s). For the study in its entirety: Samples from collaborators originated in the United States, Italy and Spain and spanned both the acute and convalescent phases of COVID-19. The material from the prospective study consisted of cDNA or gDNA derived from T cells, B-cell-depleted T cells, or PBMCs. Subjects who had been exposed to COVID-19, were actively infected with it, or had recovered from it provided the deeply sampled blood TCRbeta repertoires that made up the dataset. The repertoires were released in a freely available public database meant as a resource for research on the immune response to SARS-CoV-2. The samples were drawn from the first 160 participants of the ongoing ImmuneRACE study and from more than 1,000 subjects provided by 6 global collaborators. The sample metadata nearly always contained a de-identified subject ID, COVID-19 status, age in years and sex. Where available, HLA class I and class II types were obtained from metadata supplied by the sample provider rather than from assay-based typing.

One collaborating source in Seattle enrolled patients while the patients were actively infected and followed the patients over time throughout the course of disease. Each collaborating institution followed its own protocols to collect whole blood in K2EDTA tubes. For TCRbeta analysis, collaborators shipped samples in one of three forms: frozen whole blood, isolated PBMCs, or DNA extracted from either of those sample types. The immunoSEQ Assay, a bias-controlled multiplex PCR, was used to amplify TCRbeta CDR3 regions from genomic DNA. The paper's data handling went like this. The number of nucleated cells in each sample was estimated from the amplification of reference gene primers within the assay. To quantify the absolute abundance of each unique TCRbeta CDR3 rearrangement, sequence reads were collapsed and filtered. For each sample, productive Simpson clonality was calculated as the square root of Simpson's diversity index over productive rearrangements. TCRdb re-hosts the immuneACCESS table, in-frame sequences only. Its copies lack some clones; in the studies checked, an unresolved V gene accounts for under half of them, and the cause for the rest is not known. The D gene and trimming were derived from the DNA, and the V and J assignments and clone size from that table. The sample has about 190,000 clones on record, roughly 82% of them singletons. Clones ranked in the top ten supply around 8% of the sample.

The cysteine opens and the phenylalanine closes a CDR3 of 15 amino acids. Only the CDR3 DNA stays, 45 bases, in frame from base 1. CDR1 and CDR2 are read off the germline V gene as SGHDN and FVKESK. Trimming costs V 1 base and J 0 bases, and their ends lie 6 bases apart. A single count supports this clone. Its antigen remains undetermined. Qualities for individual bases were not recorded, and no much larger clone is one base off. The paper's findings and limits, for the study overall: The quantity of clinical and demographic metadata differed by source and by participant and was supplied without curation.

The sequence links TRBV14 to TRBJ2-2; no D gene can be assigned with confidence. The sample taken for sequencing was peripheral blood. The source is a woman in her fifties or sixties with COVID-19, enrolled during active disease. The DNA is as follows: TGTGCCAGCAGCCAAGCGTACTCGAACACCGGGGAGCTGTTTTTT. This gives the protein CASSQAYSNTGELFF.